Below are 4 T cell receptor beta chains sequenced from a single sample in a study of blood T cell repertoires in COVID-19 (TCRdb year 2020). The library was generated by the immunoSEQ multiplex PCR assay. TCRdb's version of the immuneACCESS table is confined to in-frame rearrangements and falls short of the full clone set. An unresolved V gene accounts for under half of the shortfall where checked; the remainder is of unknown origin. The sample contains approximately 300,000 clones, 87% of them found a single time. The ten largest clones add up to about 2% of the sample. The material sequenced was peripheral blood. These receptors were obtained from a man aged 18 to 30 with active or convalescent COVID-19.

This chain uses TRBV4-2 with TRBJ2-1; tentatively, D is TRBD2 (6 bases). Trimming took off 5 bases at V and 5 bases at J, with 10 bases between the two ends. Germline V gives CDR1 LGHNA, CDR2 YNFKEQ. The CDR3 totals 13 residues. The DNA of the CDR3 is TGTGCCAGCAGCGAGGGACTGAACAATGAGCAGTTCTTC. It codes for CASSEGLNNEQFF.

The chain employs TRBV28 and TRBJ2-1; perhaps TRBD1 as D (6 bases). Per the germline V gene, CDR1 is MDHEN and CDR2 is SYDVKM. Trimming left V 0 bases short and J 3 bases short, with 18 bases between. CDR3 length: 18 residues. CDR3 sequence (DNA): TGTGCCAGCAGTTTATGGGGACAATTAGCTATCCTCTACAATGAGCAGTTCTTC. Protein product: CASSLWGQLAILYNEQFF.

This rearrangement joins TRBV20-1 to TRBJ2-1; 10 bases map to TRBD2. From germline, CDR1 is DFQATT and CDR2 SNEGSKA (reference sequence). Trimming took 3 bases from V and 3 from J; bases not matched to a gene: 11. The CDR3 has 17 residues. The CDR3 sequence: CSASGLAGVSLYNEQFF. CDR3 nucleotides: TGCAGTGCTAGTGGGCTAGCGGGAGTTTCACTCTACAATGAGCAGTTCTTC.

J is TRBJ1-1 and V is TRBV6-5; TRBD1 is a possible D gene (5 bases). Germline V gene lookup returns CDR1 MNHEY and CDR2 SVGAGI. V was clipped by 8 bases and J by 0 bases, with 16 bases between them. CDR3 length: 15 residues. As DNA, the CDR3 is TGTGCCAGCCGGGGGGATGGGCGTTTGAACACTGAAGCTTTCTTT. Translated: CASRGDGRLNTEAFF.